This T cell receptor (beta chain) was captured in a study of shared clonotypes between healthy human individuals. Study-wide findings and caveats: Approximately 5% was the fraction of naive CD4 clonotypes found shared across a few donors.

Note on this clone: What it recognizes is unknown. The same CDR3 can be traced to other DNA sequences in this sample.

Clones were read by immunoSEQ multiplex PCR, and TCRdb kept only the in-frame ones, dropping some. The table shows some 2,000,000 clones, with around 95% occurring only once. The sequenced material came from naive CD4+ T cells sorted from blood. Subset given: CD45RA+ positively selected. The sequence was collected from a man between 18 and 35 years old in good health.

The CDR3 DNA reads as TGTGCCAGCAGCTTGTTGGGGAGGGATGAAAAACTGTTTTTT. Amino acids: CASSLLGRDEKLFF. The chain combines TRBV5-4 with TRBJ1-4; D not resolved. Germline V lookup: CDR1 SGHNT, CDR2 YYREEE (reference sequence). With 1 base removed from V and 6 bases from J, the gap between germline ends came to 10 bases. The CDR3 is 14 amino acids.